A single sample gave rise to the 2 T cell receptor beta chains below, sequenced in a study of neurological immune-mediated disorders. Each CDR3 protein is one row after TCRdb ran MiXCR on the 5' RACE reads. Here the sample spans approximately 36,000 distinct CDR3 sequences, 13% to 15% being singletons. The sequencing input was PBMCs. The receptors derive from a woman aged 45-65 years with HTLV-1-associated myelopathy (HAM/TSP).

This clonotype occurred many times. The chain employs TRBV7-9 and TRBJ2-3; no clear D gene. CDR1 and CDR2 (germline): SEHNR, FQNEAQ (reference sequence). The CDR3 sequence is 15 residues long. V was pared by 4 bases and J by 5 bases, with 16 bases between. The CDR3 nucleotides read TGTGCCAGCAGCTCGACACGGATCTTAGTAGATACGCAGTATTTT. Amino acid sequence: CASSSTRILVDTQYF.

This clonotype occurred many times. The chain employs TRBV27 and TRBJ2-3; 9 bases are a match to TRBD2. The CDR3 is made up of 15 amino acids. Trimming at V came to 11 bases and at J to 2 bases, leaving 11 bases not matched to a gene. Germline V gene data show CDR1 as MNHEY and CDR2 as SMNVEV (reference sequence). The CDR3 DNA is TGTGCCTCCCTCGAGCGGGGGGCCATCACAGATACGCAGTATTTT. Translation: CASLERGAITDTQYF.